Sequencing of this T cell receptor beta chain was carried out in a study of tumor-infiltrating lymphocytes in primary liver carcinoma. The template, roughly 510 ng total RNA, yielded TCR beta cDNA made with a constant-region primer. It was through three nested multiplex PCR rounds of slightly modified ARM-PCR that TCR beta libraries arose. The first two PCR rounds, around 10 cycles each, used TRBV1-TRBV30 forward primers and a C-beta reverse primer. A single record per CDR3 protein comes from TCRdb applying MiXCR to the multiplex PCR reads. The sample yields 95,000 to 100,000 distinct CDR3 sequences, around 66% seen once. RNA and DNA were co-extracted from approximately 20-30 mg of unsorted bulk tissue. Regarding this clonotype: The junction departs from germline at one end; a sequencing error may be responsible.

This CDR3 is built from 17 residues. Germline V lookup: CDR1 SGHAT, CDR2 FQNNGV. The clonotype comes from a woman aged 60-75 years with primary liver carcinoma and hepatitis B virus infection. This sequence joins TRBV11-2 and TRBJ2-1, with D perhaps matching TRBD1 or TRBD2 (5 bases each). Sequencing was carried out using liver tumor tissue from sampling region 2. Documented subset: tumor region T2, inferior pole. CDR3 sequence reads: CTSGLRPGQRFYNEQFF. CDR3 DNA sequence: TGTACCAGCGGCTTACGACCGGGGCAGAGATTTTACAATGAGCAGTTCTTC.